Detailed here is one T cell receptor beta chain. Its antigen target is currently unknown. Qualities for individual bases were not recorded, and no much larger clone is one base off. Library preparation was by the immunoSEQ multiplex PCR assay. TCR beta CDR3 sequencing was performed on DNA from the cultured, isolated CD4+ T cells. The original methods were these. Non-productive TCR sequences were removed and reads were trimmed to the CDR3 region, keeping CDR3s of at least 7 amino acids. The MANAFEST web app was used to identify antigen-specific clonotypes by comparing expansion in peptide wells with expansion in reference cultures. For clones to be considered positive, expansion at FDR<0.05 versus reference and all other wells, an odds ratio above 5, and a frequency above 0.1% in two replicate wells were required. A clonotype was called cross-reactive if it was significantly expanded both in SARS-CoV-2 spike wells and in at least one common cold coronavirus spike condition. Using the stringdist R package, CDR3 similarity was measured by Levenshtein distance, and unrooted trees were constructed with ape in R 3.6.1. TCRdb carries this immuneACCESS record with in-frame sequences only. Its versions omit some clonotypes, under half of them owing to an unresolved V gene in the studies checked, with the rest unexplained. V, J and clone size reflect that table, while D and trimming were determined from the DNA. Recorded for this sample are about 70,000 clones; around 72% of them occurred a single time. Jointly, the top ten make up about 4.7% of the sample.

The data are from a study of vaccination effects on CD4 cells after COVID-19 (dated by TCRdb to between 2020 and 2023). General notes on the study: Each participant got two doses of an mRNA SARS-CoV-2 vaccine, either BNT162b2 or mRNA-1273. The full study included fewer than eleven COVID-19 convalescent patients and a few SARS-CoV-2-naive healthy vaccine recipients. Cultures from other donors in the study were sequenced using the Oncomine TCR Beta short-read assay on an Illumina iSeq 100. In a couple of convalescent patients, pre-vaccine samples were collected 16 days and one week ahead of the first dose, 142 and 148 days after COVID-19 diagnosis. The study compared SARS-CoV-2 spike-specific CD4+ TCR repertoires before and after mRNA vaccination in COVID-19 convalescent patients and infection-naive vaccine recipients. The paper as a whole reports these results and caveats: In convalescent patients, the post-vaccine spike-reactive repertoire consisted mainly of new vaccine-induced clones, largely distinct from infection-induced clones. Limitations of the study were the small number of convalescent patients and the absence of early post-infection timepoints. Clones induced by infection and clones induced by vaccination both contracted markedly at late timepoints after vaccination, which fits with T cell responses waning over time.

In the ViraFEST assay, PBMC were stimulated with viral peptide pools, and antigen-specific CD4+ T cell clonotypes were then identified by expansion using TCR sequencing. After more than 9 days of culture, CD4+ T cells were isolated with the EasySep CD4+ T cell isolation kit. PCR-confirmed SARS-CoV-2 infection had occurred in convalescent patients between March and December 2020, before the Alpha, Beta and Delta variants emerged in the United States. Approximately 2.1 million PBMC per well were cultured in IMDM with about 4.5% human AB serum, roughly 10 IU/ml IL-2 and gentamicin, plus 10 ug/ml peptides. An HIV-1 Nef peptide pool served as the negative control culture condition. On days 3 and 7, half of the culture medium was replaced with fresh IL-2-containing medium. Each peptide stimulation condition was cultured in triplicate wells unless otherwise noted. PBMC were separated from whole blood using Ficoll-Paque Plus gradient centrifugation and were then either cryopreserved at -140C or used fresh. The QIAamp micro DNA kit was used to extract genomic DNA from the cultured CD4+ T cells.

The V end loses 6 bases and the J end loses 4 bases, and a stretch of 16 bases separates them. CDR1 and CDR2, looked up from the germline V gene (reference sequence), are DFQATT and SNEGSKA. Its CDR3 holds 13 amino acids, cysteine through phenylalanine. Left in the record is the CDR3 DNA by itself, 39 bases read in frame from the first base. The receptor chain draws on TRBV20-1 and TRBJ2-7; confidence is insufficient to name the D gene. Specimen: CD4+ T cells from PBMCs cultured with HIV peptides, collected before COVID-19 vaccination. The label giving this sample's cell subset or site can be read as: HIV-1 Nef peptide pool negative control/reference culture. The origin of this receptor is a human donor who had a prior SARS-CoV-2 infection. The DNA is as follows: TGCAGTGCCAGTGGTCTAGTGGAGTACGAGCAGTACTTC. The translation is CSASGLVEYEQYF.